This TCR beta chain derives from a study of blood T cell repertoires in COVID-19. The germline V gene has CDR1 LNHDA and CDR2 SQIVND (reference sequence). The ends were cut back, 2 bases at V and 4 bases at J, with 7 bases in the middle. CDR3 size: 13 residues. Repertoires were generated with immunoSEQ multiplex PCR, while TCRdb's copy carries only in-frame clones and drops some. The data contain about 60,000 clones, under 80% of them singletons. This clone was recorded only once. The sequence was collected from a human donor in a cohort sampled during active COVID-19. The sequencing input was peripheral blood. The J gene is TRBJ2-3, the V gene TRBV19; D ambiguous. CDR3 residues: CASSIPPADTQYF. The DNA of the CDR3 is TGTGCCAGTAGTATACCTCCGGCAGATACGCAGTATTTT. The full variable domain, with the rest looked up from reference TRBV19 and TRBJ2-3, is DGGITQSPKYLFRKEGQNVTLSCEQNLNHDAMYWYRQDPGQGLRLIYYSQIVNDFQKGDIAEGYSVSREKKESFPLTVTSAQKNPTAFYLCASSIPPADTQYFGPGTRLTVL.